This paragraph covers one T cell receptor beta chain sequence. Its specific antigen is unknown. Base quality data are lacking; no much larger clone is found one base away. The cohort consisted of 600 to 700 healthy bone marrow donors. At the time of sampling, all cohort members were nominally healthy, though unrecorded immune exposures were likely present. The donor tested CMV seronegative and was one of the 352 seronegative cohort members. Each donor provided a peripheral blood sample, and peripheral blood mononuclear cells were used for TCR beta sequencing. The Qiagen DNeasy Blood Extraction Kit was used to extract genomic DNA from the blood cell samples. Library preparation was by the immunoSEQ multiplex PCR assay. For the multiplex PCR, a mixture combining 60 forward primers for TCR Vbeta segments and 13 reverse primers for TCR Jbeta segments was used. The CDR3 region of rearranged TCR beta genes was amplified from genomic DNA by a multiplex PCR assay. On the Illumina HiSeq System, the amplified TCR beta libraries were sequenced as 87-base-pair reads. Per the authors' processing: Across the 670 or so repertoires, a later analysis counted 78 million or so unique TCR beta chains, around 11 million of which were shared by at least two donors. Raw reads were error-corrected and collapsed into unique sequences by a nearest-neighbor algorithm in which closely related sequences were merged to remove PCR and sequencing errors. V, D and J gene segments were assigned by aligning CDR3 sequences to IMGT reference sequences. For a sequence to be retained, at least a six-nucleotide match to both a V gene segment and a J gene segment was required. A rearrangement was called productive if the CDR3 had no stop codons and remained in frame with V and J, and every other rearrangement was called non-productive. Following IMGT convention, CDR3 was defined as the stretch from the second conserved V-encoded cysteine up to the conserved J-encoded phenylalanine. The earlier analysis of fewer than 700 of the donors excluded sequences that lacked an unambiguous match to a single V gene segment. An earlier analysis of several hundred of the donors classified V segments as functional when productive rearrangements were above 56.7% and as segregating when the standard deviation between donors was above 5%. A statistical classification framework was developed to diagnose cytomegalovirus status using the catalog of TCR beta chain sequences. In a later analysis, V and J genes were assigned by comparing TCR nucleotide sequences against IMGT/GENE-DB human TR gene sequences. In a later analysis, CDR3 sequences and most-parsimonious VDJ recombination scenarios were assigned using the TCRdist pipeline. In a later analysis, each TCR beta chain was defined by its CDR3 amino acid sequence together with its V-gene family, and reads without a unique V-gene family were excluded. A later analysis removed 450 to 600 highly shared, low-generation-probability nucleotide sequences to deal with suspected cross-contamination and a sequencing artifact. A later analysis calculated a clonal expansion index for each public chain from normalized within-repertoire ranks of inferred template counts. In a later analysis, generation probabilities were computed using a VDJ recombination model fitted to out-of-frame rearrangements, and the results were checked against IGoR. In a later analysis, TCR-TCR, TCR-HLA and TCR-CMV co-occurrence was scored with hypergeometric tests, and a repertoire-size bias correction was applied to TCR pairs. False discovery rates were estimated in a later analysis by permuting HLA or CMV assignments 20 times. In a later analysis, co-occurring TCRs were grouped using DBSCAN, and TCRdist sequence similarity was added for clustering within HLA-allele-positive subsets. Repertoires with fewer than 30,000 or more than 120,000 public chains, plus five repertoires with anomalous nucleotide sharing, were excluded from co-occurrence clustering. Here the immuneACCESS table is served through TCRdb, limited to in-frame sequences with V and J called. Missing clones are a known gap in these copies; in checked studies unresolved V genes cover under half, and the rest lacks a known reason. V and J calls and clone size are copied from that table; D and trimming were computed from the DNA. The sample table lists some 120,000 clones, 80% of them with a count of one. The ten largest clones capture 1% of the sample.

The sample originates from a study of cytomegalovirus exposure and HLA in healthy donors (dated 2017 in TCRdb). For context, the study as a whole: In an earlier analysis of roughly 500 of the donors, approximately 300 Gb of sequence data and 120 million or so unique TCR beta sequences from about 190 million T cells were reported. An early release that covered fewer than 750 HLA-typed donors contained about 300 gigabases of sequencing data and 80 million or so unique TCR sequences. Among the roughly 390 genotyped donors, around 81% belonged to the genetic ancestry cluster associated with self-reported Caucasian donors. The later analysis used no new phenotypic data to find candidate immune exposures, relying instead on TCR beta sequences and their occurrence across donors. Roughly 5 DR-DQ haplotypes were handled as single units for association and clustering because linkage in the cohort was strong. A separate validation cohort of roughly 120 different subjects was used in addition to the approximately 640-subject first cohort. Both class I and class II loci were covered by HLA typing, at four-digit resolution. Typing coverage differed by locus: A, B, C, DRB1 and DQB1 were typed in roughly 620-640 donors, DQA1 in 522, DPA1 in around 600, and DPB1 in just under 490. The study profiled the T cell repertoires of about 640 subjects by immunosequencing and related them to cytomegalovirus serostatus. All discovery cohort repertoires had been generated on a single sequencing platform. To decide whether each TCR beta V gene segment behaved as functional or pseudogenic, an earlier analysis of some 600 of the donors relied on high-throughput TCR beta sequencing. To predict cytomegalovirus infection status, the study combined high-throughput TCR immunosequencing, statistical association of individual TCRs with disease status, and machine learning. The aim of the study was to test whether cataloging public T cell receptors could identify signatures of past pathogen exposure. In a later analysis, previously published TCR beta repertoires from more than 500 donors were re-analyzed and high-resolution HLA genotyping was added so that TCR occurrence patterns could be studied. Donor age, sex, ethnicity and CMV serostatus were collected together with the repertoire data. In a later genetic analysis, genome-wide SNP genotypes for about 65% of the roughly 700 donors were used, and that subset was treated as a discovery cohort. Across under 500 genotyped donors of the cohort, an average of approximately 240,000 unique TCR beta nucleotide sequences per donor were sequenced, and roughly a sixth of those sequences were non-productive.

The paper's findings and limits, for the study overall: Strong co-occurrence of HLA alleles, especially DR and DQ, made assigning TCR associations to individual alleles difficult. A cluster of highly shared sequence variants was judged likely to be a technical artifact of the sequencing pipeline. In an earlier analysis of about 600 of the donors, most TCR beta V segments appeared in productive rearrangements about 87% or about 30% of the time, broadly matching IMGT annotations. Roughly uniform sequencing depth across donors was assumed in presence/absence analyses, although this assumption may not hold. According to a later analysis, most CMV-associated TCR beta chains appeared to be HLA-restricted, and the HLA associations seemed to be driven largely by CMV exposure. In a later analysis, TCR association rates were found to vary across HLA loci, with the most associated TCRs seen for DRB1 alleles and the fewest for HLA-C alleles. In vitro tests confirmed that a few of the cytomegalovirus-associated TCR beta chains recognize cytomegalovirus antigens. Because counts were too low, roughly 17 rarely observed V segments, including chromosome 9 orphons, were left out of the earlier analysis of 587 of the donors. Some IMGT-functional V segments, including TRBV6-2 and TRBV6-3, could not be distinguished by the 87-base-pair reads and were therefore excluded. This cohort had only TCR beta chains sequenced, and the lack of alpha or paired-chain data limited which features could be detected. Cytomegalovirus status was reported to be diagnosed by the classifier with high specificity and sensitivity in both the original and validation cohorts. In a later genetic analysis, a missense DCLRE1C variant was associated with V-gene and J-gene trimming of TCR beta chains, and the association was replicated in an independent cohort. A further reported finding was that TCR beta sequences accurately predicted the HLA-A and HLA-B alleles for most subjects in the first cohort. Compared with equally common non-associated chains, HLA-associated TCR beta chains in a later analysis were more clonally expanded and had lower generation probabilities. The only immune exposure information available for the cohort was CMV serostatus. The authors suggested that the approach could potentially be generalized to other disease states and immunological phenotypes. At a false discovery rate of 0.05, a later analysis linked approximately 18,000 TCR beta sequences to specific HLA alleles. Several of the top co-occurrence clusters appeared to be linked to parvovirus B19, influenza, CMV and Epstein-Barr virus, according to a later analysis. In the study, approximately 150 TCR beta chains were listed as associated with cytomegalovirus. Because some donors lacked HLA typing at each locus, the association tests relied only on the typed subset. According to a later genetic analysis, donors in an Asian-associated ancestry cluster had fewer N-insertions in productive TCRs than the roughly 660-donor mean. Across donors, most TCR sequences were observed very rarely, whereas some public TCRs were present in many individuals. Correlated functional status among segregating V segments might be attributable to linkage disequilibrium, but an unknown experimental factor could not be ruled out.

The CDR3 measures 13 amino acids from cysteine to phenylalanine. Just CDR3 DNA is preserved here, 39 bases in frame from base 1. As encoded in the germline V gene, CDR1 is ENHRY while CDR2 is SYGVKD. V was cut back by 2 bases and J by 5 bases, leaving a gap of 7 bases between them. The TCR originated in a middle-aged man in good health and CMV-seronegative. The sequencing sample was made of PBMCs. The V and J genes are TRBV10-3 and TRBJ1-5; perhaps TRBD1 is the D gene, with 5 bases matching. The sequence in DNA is TGTGCCATCAGTGAGGGGGGGTATCAGCCCCAGCATTTT. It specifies CAISEGGYQPQHF.